This TCR beta chain was sequenced for a study of T cells in tumors after PD-1 blockade. Using immunoSEQ multiplex PCR, the repertoire was profiled, and TCRdb retains in-frame clones only, with some absent. The table records 60,000 to 70,000 clones, 74% of them present only once. The sample holds a few counts of this clone. This sample comprised PBMCs, obtained after anti-PD-1 treatment. The TCR originated in a human donor with basal cell carcinoma.

In DNA, the CDR3 is TGTGCCAGCAGCCGGCTCGCAGGGTCCGGGGAAGGCGGGGAGCTGTTTTTT. Its translation: CASSRLAGSGEGGELFF. This chain joins TRBV14 and TRBJ2-2, with D perhaps matching TRBD1 or TRBD2 (5 bases each). The ends were cut back, 4 bases at V and 7 bases at J, with 22 bases in the middle. The germline V gene encodes CDR1 SGHDN and CDR2 FVKESK. The CDR3 runs to 17 residues. The full variable domain, completed using reference TRBV14 and TRBJ2-2, is EAGVTQFPSHSVIEKGQTVTLRCDPISGHDNLYWYRRVMGKEIKFLLHFVKESKQDESGMPNNRFLAERTGGTYSTLKVQPAELEDSGVYFCASSRLAGSGEGGELFFGEGSRLTVL.